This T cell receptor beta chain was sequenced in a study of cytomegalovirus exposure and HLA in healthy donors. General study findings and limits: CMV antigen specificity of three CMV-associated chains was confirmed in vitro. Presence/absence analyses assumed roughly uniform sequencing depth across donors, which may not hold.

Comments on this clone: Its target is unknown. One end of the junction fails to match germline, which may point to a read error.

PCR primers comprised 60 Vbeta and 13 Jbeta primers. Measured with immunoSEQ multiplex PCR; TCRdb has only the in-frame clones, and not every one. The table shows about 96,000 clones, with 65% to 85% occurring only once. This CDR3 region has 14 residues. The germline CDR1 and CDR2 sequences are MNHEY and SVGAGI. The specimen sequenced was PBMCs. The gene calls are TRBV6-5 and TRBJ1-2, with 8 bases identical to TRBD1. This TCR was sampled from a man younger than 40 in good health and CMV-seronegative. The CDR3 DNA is TGCGCCAGCACCGACAGGGGCCAAATCTATGGCTACACCTTC. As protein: CASTDRGQIYGYTF.